This T cell receptor beta chain was documented in a study of vaccination and CD4 T cells after COVID-19. Study-level background: The authors used overlapping spike peptides from SARS-CoV-2, HCoV-NL63, HCoV-OC43 and HCoV-229E to stimulate cells.

Sequenced with the Oncomine TCR Beta short-read assay was DNA taken from cultured CD4+ T cells. Someone extracted genomic DNA from cultured CD4+ T cells. TCRdb processed the PCR reads anew with MiXCR; each CDR3 protein has one entry. The table has about 15,000 distinct CDR3 sequences, less than 30% seen once. The treatment: approximately 10-day PBMC culture with coronavirus spike peptide pools or control peptides (ViraFEST assay). Overall study findings and caveats: Convalescent patients had 304 of 307 vaccine-specific clones showing spike mono-reactivity.

There are a few counts of this clonotype. What it binds is not known. Deletions cut 1 base from V and 4 bases from J, with 16 bases between. The germline V gene encodes CDR1 SGHVS and CDR2 FQNEAQ. This CDR3 has 16 residues. The sequenced sample consisted of cultured CD4+ T cells from blood. This sequence was found in a human donor with COVID-19. The chain has TRBV7-8 and TRBJ2-5; D unclear. The CDR3 here is CASSLDLPSRSETQYF. The CDR3 DNA reads as TGTGCCAGCAGCTTAGATCTGCCGTCTAGGTCAGAGACCCAGTACTTC.